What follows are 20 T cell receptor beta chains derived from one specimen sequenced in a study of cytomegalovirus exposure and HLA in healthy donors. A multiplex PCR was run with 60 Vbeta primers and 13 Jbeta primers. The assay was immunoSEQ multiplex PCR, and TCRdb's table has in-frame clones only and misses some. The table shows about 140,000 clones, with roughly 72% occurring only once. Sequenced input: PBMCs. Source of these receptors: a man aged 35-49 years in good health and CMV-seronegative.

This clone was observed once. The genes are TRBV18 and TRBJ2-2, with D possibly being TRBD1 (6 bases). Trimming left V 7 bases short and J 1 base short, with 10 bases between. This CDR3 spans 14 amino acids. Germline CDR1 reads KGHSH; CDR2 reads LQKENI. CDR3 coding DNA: TGTGCCAGCTGTCCGGGACAGAACACCGGGGAGCTGTTTTTT. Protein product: CASCPGQNTGELFF.

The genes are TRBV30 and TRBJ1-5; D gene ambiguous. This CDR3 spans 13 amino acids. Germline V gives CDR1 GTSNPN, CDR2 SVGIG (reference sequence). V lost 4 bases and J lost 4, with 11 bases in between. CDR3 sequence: CAWTPSGNQPQHF. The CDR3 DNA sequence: TGTGCCTGGACCCCATCCGGGAATCAGCCCCAGCATTTT.

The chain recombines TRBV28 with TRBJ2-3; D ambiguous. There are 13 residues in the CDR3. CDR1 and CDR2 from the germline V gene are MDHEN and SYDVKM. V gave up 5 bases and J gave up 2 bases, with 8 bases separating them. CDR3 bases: TGTGCCAGCAGTCCTGAGTACACAGATACGCAGTATTTT. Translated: CASSPEYTDTQYF.

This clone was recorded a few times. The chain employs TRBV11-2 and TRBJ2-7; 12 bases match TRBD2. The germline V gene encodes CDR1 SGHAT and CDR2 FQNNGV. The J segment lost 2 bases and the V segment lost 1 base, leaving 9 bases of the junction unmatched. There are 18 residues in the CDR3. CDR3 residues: CASSLVATSGRGPYEQYF. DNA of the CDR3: TGTGCCAGCAGCTTAGTGGCGACTAGCGGGAGAGGTCCCTACGAGCAGTACTTC.

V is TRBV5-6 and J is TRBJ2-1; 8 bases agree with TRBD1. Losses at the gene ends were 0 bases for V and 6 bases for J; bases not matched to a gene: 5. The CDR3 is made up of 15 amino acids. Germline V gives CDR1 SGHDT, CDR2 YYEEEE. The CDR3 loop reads CASSLVQGAGNEQFF. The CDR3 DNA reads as TGTGCCAGCAGCTTGGTCCAGGGGGCGGGCAATGAGCAGTTCTTC.

CDR3 protein: CASSLALAGPYNEQFF. The CDR3 DNA reads as TGTGCCAGCAGCTTAGCGCTAGCGGGCCCCTACAATGAGCAGTTCTTC. The J gene is TRBJ2-1, the V gene TRBV7-9; 8 positions agree with TRBD2. With 0 bases clipped from V and 2 bases from J, the junction kept 3 bases outside the gene matches. From germline, CDR1 is SEHNR and CDR2 FQNEAQ (reference sequence). The length of the CDR3 is 16 residues. Based on the CDR3 plus reference TRBV7-9 and TRBJ2-1, the full variable domain is DTGVSQNPRHKITKRGQNVTFRCDPISEHNRLYWYRQTLGQGPEFLTYFQNEAQLEKSRLLSDRFSAERPKGSFSTLEIQRTEQGDSAMYLCASSLALAGPYNEQFFGPGTRLTVL.

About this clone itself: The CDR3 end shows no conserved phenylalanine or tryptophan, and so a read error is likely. The CDR3 DNA is TGTGCCAGCAGCCCTTACCAAGGGGATACGCAGTATCTT. It is translated as CASSPYQGDTQYL. The genes are TRBV11-3 and TRBJ2-3; D remains ambiguous. The V and J ends lost 5 bases and 6 bases respectively, with 12 bases between them. This CDR3 comprises 13 residues. In germline, CDR1 is SGHNT, CDR2 YENEEA.

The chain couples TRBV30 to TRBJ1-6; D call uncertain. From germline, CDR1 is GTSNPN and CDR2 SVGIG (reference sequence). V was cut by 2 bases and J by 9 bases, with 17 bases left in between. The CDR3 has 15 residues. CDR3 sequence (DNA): TGTGCCTGGAGTAGTAGTCCGACCTCGGGTTCACCCCTCCACTTT. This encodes CAWSSSPTSGSPLHF.

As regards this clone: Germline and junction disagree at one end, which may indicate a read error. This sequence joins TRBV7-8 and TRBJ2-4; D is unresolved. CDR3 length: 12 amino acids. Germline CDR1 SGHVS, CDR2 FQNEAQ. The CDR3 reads CASTADGNSQYF. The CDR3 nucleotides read TGTGCCAGCACAGCAGACGGAAACAGTCAGTACTTC.

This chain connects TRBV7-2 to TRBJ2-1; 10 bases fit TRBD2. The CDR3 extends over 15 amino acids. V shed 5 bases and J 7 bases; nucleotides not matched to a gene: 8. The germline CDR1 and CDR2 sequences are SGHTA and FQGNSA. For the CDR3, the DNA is TGTGCCAGCAGCACGCAGCGGGGGGGCGTTAATGAGCAGTTCTTC. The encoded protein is CASSTQRGGVNEQFF.

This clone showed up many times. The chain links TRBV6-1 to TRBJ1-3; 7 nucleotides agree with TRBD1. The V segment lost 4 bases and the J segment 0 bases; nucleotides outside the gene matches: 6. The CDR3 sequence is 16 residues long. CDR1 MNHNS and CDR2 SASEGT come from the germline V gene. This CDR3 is CASSVSTGSSGNTIYF. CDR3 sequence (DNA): TGTGCCAGCAGTGTGTCGACAGGGAGCTCTGGAAACACCATATATTTT.

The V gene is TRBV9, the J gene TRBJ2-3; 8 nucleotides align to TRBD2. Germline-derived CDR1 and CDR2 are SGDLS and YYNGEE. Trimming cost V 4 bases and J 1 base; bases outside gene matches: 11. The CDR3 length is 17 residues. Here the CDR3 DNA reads TGTGCCAGCAGCCCCTTAATGGCGGGGGGTCGCACAGATACGCAGTATTTT. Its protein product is CASSPLMAGGRTDTQYF.

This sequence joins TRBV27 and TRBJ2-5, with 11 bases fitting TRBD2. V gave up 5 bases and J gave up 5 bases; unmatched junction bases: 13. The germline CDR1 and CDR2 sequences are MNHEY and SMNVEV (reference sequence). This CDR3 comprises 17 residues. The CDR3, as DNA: TGTGCCAGCAGTCCCCTTTTGGTAGCGGGAGGGGGCGAGACCCAGTACTTC. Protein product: CASSPLLVAGGGETQYF.

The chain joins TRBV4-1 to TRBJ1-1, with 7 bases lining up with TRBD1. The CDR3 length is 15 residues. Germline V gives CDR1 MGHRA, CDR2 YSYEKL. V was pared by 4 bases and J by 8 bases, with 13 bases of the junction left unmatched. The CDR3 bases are TGCGCCAGCAGCCTAGGGCCGACAGGGTATGTCGAAGCTTTCTTT. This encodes CASSLGPTGYVEAFF.

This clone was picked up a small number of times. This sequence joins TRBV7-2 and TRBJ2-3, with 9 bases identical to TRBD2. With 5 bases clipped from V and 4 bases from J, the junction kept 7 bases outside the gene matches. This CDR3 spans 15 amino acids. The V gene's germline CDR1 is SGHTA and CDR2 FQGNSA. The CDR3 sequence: CASSGTGTSSDTQYF. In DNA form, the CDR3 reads TGTGCCAGCAGCGGAACCGGGACTAGCTCAGATACGCAGTATTTT.

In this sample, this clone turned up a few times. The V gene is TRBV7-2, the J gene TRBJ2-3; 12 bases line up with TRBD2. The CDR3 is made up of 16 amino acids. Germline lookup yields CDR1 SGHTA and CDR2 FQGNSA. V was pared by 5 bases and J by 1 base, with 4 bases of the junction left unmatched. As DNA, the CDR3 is TGTGCCAGCAGCGTACGACTAGCGGGGGGCACAGATACGCAGTATTTT. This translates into CASSVRLAGGTDTQYF.

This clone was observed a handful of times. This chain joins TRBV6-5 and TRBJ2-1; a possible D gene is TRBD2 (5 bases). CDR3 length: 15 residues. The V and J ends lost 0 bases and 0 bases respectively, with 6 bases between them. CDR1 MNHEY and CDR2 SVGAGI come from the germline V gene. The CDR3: CASSYSGSSYNEQFF. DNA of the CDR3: TGTGCCAGCAGTTACTCTGGGAGCTCCTACAATGAGCAGTTCTTC.

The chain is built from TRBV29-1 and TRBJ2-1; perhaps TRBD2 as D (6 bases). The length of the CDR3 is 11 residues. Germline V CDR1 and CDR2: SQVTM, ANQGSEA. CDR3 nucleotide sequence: TGCAGTTGGGTGGGGGGAGAGGGGCAGTTCTTC. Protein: CSWVGGEGQFF.

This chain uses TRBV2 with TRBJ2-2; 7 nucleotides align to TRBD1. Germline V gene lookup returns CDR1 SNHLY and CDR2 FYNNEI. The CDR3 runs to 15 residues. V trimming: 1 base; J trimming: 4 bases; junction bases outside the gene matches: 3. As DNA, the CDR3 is TGTGCCAGCAGTGAAGAGGGGGCGAGCACCGGGGAGCTGTTTTTT. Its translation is CASSEEGASTGELFF.

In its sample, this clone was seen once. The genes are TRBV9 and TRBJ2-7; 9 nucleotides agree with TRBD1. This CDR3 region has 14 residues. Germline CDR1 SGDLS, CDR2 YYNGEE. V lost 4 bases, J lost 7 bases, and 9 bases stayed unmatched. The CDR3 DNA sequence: TGTGCCAGCAGCCCCGGGACAGGGTCGGGGGAGCAGTACTTC. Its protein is CASSPGTGSGEQYF. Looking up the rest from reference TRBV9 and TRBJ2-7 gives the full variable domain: DSGVTQTPKHLITATGQRVTLRCSPRSGDLSVYWYQQSLDQGLQFLIQYYNGEERAKGNILERFSAQQFPDLHSELNLSSLELGDSALYFCASSPGTGSGEQYFGPGTRLTVT.